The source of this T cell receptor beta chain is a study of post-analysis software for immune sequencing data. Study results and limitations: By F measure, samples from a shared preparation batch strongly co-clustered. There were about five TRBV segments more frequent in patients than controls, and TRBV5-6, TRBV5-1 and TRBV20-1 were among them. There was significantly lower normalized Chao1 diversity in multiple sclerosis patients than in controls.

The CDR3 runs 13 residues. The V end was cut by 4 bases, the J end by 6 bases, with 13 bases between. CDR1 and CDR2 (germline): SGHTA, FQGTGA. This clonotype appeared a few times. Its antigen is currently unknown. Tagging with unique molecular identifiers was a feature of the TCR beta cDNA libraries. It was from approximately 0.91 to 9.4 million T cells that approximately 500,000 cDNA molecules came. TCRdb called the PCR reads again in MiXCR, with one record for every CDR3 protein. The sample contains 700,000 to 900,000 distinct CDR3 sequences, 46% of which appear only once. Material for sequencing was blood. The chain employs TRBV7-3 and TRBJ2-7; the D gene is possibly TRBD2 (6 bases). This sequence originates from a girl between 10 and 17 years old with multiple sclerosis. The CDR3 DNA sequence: TGTGCCAGCAGCTCAGGAATAGCGGCCGAGCAGTACTTC. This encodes CASSSGIAAEQYF.